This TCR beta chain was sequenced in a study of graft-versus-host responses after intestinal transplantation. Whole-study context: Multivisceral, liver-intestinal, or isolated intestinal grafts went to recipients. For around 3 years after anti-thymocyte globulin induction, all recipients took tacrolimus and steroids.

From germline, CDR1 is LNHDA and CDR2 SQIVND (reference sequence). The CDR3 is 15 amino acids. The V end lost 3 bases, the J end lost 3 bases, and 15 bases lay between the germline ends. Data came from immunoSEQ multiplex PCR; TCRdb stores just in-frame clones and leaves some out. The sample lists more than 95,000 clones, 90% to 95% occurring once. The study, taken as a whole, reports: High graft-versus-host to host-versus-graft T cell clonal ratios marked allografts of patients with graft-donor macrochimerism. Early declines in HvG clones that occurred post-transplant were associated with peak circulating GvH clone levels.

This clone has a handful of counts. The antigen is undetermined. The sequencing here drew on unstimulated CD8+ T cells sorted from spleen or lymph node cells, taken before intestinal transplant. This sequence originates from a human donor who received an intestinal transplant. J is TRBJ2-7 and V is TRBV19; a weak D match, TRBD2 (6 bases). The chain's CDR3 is CASSIYSGSNYEQYF. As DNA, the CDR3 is TGTGCCAGTAGTATTTACTCCGGGAGCAACTACGAGCAGTACTTC.